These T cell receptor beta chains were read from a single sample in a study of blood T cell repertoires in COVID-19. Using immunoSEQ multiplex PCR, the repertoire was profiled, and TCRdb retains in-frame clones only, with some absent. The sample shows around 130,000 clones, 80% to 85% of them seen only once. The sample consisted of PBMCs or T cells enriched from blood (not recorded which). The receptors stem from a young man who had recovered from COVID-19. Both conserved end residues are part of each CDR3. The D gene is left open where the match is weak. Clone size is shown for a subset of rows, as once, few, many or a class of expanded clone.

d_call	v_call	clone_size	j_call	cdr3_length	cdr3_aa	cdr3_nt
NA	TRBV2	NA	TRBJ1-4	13	CASLYERNEKLFF	TGTGCCAGCCTGTACGAGAGGAATGAAAAACTGTTTTTT
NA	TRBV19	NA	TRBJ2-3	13	CASSRAHTDTQYF	TGTGCCAGTAGTAGGGCCCACACAGATACGCAGTATTTT
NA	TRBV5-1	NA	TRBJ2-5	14	CASSLGWRQETQYF	TGCGCCAGCAGCTTGGGTTGGCGGCAAGAGACCCAGTACTTC
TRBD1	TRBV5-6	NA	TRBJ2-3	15	CASSSGTGSSDTQYF	TGTGCCAGCAGCTCCGGGACAGGGAGTTCAGATACGCAGTATTTT
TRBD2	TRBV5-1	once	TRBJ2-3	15	CASSLVAGGGDTQYF	TGCGCCAGCAGCTTGGTGGCGGGAGGGGGAGATACGCAGTATTTT
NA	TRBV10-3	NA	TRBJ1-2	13	CAISVRGKDGYTF	TGTGCCATCAGTGTTCGGGGGAAGGATGGCTACACCTTC
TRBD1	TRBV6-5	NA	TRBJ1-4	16	CASSYWTGPTNEKLFF	TGTGCCAGCAGTTATTGGACAGGCCCAACTAATGAAAAACTGTTTTTT
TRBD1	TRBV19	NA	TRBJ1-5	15	CASSSGQGAHQPQHF	TGTGCCAGTAGTTCCGGACAGGGGGCTCATCAGCCCCAGCATTTT
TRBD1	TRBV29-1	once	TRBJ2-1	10	CSAQGDEQFF	TGCAGCGCTCAGGGGGATGAGCAGTTCTTC
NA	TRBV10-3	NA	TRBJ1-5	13	CAISESLNQPQHF	TGTGCCATCAGTGAGAGCCTCAATCAGCCCCAGCATTTT
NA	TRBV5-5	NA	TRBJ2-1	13	CASSPPLVNEQFF	TGTGCCAGCAGCCCCCCACTAGTAAATGAGCAGTTCTTC
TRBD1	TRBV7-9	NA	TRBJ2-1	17	CATGPEGRDRVENEQFF	TGTGCCACCGGCCCCGAAGGTCGGGACAGGGTCGAGAATGAGCAGTTCTTC
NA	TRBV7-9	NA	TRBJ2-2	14	CASSPDKHTGELFF	TGTGCCAGCAGCCCGGACAAACACACCGGGGAGCTGTTTTTT
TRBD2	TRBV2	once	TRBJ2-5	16	CASSESRVGVRGAQYF	TGTGCCAGCAGTGAATCCAGGGTAGGGGTACGGGGGGCCCAGTACTTC
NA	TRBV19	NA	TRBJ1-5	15	CASSATGREDQPQHF	TGTGCCAGTAGTGCCACAGGGAGAGAGGATCAGCCCCAGCATTTT